A selection of T cell receptor beta chains follows, all from one sample in a study of blood T cells in healthy people across ages. TCRdb re-called the 5' RACE reads with MiXCR, one entry per CDR3 protein. Of 650,000 to 1,000,000 distinct CDR3 sequences in the sample, 30% to 45% were seen once. Sequenced: blood. The origin of the receptors is a man aged 18 to 30 in good health. Each CDR3 is given with its conserved first and last residue. The D gene is left open where the match is weak. For some rows the clone size is stated as once, few or many, or as a class when expanded; others skip it.

size: -; V: TRBV4-3; D: TRBD2; J: TRBJ2-1; CDR3: CASRTSGGAGEQFF; DNA: TGCGCCAGCAGGACTAGCGGGGGGGCCGGGGAGCAGTTCTTC
size: -; V: TRBV9; D: -; J: TRBJ1-2; CDR3: CASSGNRANYDYTF; DNA: TGTGCCAGCAGCGGTAATAGGGCAAACTATGACTACACCTTC
size: many; V: TRBV7-9; D: -; J: TRBJ1-4; CDR3: CASSLVGVATNEKLFF; DNA: TGTGCCAGCAGCTTAGTCGGGGTTGCAACTAATGAAAAACTGTTTTTT
size: -; V: TRBV6-5; D: TRBD1; J: TRBJ1-1; CDR3: CASSYSYRDREGTEAFF; DNA: TGTGCCAGCAGTTACTCCTACAGGGACAGGGAGGGCACTGAAGCTTTCTTT
size: many; V: TRBV20-1; D: TRBD2; J: TRBJ2-7; CDR3: CSATSGGYEQYF; DNA: TGCAGTGCTACTAGCGGGGGATACGAGCAGTACTTC
size: -; V: TRBV6-5; D: -; J: TRBJ2-3; CDR3: CVSSQLKRLTDTQYF; DNA: TGTGTCAGCAGTCAGCTAAAGCGGCTCACAGATACGCAGTATTTT
size: -; V: TRBV5-1; D: -; J: TRBJ2-1; CDR3: CASSLEGTYEQFF; DNA: TGCGCCAGCAGCTTGGAGGGTACCTACGAGCAGTTCTTC
size: few; V: TRBV10-3; D: TRBD2; J: TRBJ2-3; CDR3: CASGLAGERTDTQYF; DNA: TGTGCCAGCGGTCTAGCGGGGGAACGCACAGATACGCAGTATTTT
size: -; V: TRBV24-1; D: TRBD1; J: TRBJ1-5; CDR3: CATSDRTGPQPQHF; DNA: TGTGCCACCAGTGACCGGACAGGGCCTCAGCCCCAGCATTTT
size: -; V: TRBV11-2; D: -; J: TRBJ1-2; CDR3: CASSLPADYDYTF; DNA: TGTGCCAGCAGCTTACCGGCGGATTATGACTACACCTTC
size: -; V: TRBV6-6; D: -; J: TRBJ1-1; CDR3: CASSDEGGSTEAFF; DNA: TGTGCCAGCAGTGACGAGGGGGGAAGCACTGAAGCTTTCTTT
size: -; V: TRBV4-2; D: -; J: TRBJ1-4; CDR3: CASSQDRRNEKLFF; DNA: TGTGCCAGCAGCCAAGATAGGAGGAATGAAAAACTGTTTTTT
size: -; V: TRBV5-5; D: -; J: TRBJ1-1; CDR3: CASSLALAAGVRNTEAFF; DNA: TGTGCCAGCAGCTTGGCTTTGGCAGCGGGGGTTCGGAACACTGAAGCTTTCTTT
size: few; V: TRBV29-1; D: TRBD2; J: TRBJ2-7; CDR3: CSAQAGTTRVQYF; DNA: TGCAGCGCCCAAGCGGGGACCACTAGAGTGCAGTACTTC
size: many; V: TRBV28; D: -; J: TRBJ2-3; CDR3: CASRPSRGRLTDTQYF; DNA: TGTGCCAGCAGACCTTCCCGGGGAAGGCTCACAGATACGCAGTATTTT
size: -; V: TRBV12-3/TRBV12-4; D: -; J: TRBJ1-1; CDR3: CASSPAQGTVAEAFF; DNA: TGTGCCAGCAGTCCCGCCCAGGGGACTGTTGCTGAAGCTTTCTTT
size: many; V: TRBV6-6; D: -; J: TRBJ1-2; CDR3: CASSYSGEKNGYTF; DNA: TGTGCCAGCAGTTATAGCGGGGAAAAAAATGGCTACACCTTC
size: -; V: TRBV9; D: -; J: TRBJ2-1; CDR3: CASSADGRNNEQFF; DNA: TGTGCCAGCAGCGCGGACGGCCGGAACAATGAGCAGTTCTTC
size: -; V: TRBV2; D: TRBD1; J: TRBJ1-2; CDR3: CASSPGQGIGGYTF; DNA: TGTGCCAGCAGCCCGGGACAGGGAATCGGTGGCTACACCTTC
size: few; V: TRBV12-3/TRBV12-4; D: -; J: TRBJ1-2; CDR3: CASSPTDAGGYTF; DNA: TGTGCCAGCAGTCCTACGGACGCTGGCGGCTACACCTTC
size: -; V: TRBV12-3/TRBV12-4; D: -; J: TRBJ2-3; CDR3: CASSPGTPYTQYF; DNA: TGTGCCAGCAGTCCGGGGACCCCGTATACGCAGTATTTT
size: -; V: TRBV6-5; D: -; J: TRBJ1-1; CDR3: CASTRGGKGNTEAFF; DNA: TGTGCCAGCACCCGGGGAGGGAAAGGGAACACTGAAGCTTTCTTT
size: few; V: TRBV9; D: -; J: TRBJ2-5; CDR3: CASSTLISETQYF; DNA: TGTGCCAGCAGTACCCTCATTTCAGAGACCCAGTACTTC
size: -; V: TRBV4-3; D: TRBD1; J: TRBJ1-3; CDR3: CASSQDRTGGLNTIYF; DNA: TGCGCCAGCAGCCAAGATAGGACAGGGGGCTTAAACACCATATATTTT
size: many; V: TRBV6-2/TRBV6-3; D: -; J: TRBJ2-3; CDR3: CASSYRTASTDTQYF; DNA: TGTGCCAGCAGTTACCGGACAGCTAGCACAGATACGCAGTATTTT
size: few; V: TRBV7-9; D: -; J: TRBJ1-2; CDR3: CASSLEQRINYGYTF; DNA: TGTGCCAGCAGCTTAGAGCAGAGAATTAACTATGGCTACACCTTC
size: -; V: TRBV30; D: -; J: TRBJ1-2; CDR3: CAWSVWSKDRYGYTF; DNA: TGTGCCTGGAGCGTCTGGTCCAAAGATAGGTATGGCTACACCTTC
size: few; V: TRBV4-3; D: -; J: TRBJ1-6; CDR3: CASSQDSQGSYNSPLHF; DNA: TGCGCCAGCAGCCAAGATTCCCAGGGTTCCTATAATTCACCCCTCCACTTT
size: few; V: TRBV5-1; D: -; J: TRBJ1-1; CDR3: CASSLAGAWNTEAFF; DNA: TGCGCCAGCAGCTTGGCTGGGGCCTGGAACACTGAAGCTTTCTTT
size: -; V: TRBV12-3/TRBV12-4; D: -; J: TRBJ1-1; CDR3: CASSVRGWDEAFF; DNA: TGTGCCAGCAGTGTGAGAGGATGGGATGAAGCTTTCTTT
size: -; V: TRBV7-2; D: -; J: TRBJ2-3; CDR3: CASSQGPNTQYF; DNA: TGTGCCAGCAGTCAAGGACCAAATACGCAGTATTTT
size: -; V: TRBV5-1; D: -; J: TRBJ2-1; CDR3: CASSCDPNRGDEQFF; DNA: TGCGCCAGCAGCTGCGACCCTAATCGTGGCGATGAGCAGTTCTTC